Listed here are 17 T cell receptor beta chains from one sample, sequenced in a study of blood T cell repertoires in COVID-19. Sequencing used immunoSEQ multiplex PCR; TCRdb keeps in-frame clones, though not all of them. This sample has about 48,000 clones, with more than 70% found just once. The sample comprised peripheral blood. These receptors were collected from a human donor in a cohort sampled during active COVID-19.

This clone has a handful of counts. This chain joins TRBV5-6 and TRBJ1-6; TRBD1 matches 8 bases. The CDR3 runs to 15 residues. V was pared by 4 bases and J by 10 bases, with 10 bases of the junction left unmatched. Germline CDR1 SGHDT, CDR2 YYEEEE. The CDR3 spells CASSLTGTGESPLHF. The CDR3 region has the DNA TGTGCCAGCAGCCTCACCGGGACAGGCGAATCACCCCTCCACTTT.

This chain uses TRBV10-1 with TRBJ2-7; 8 nucleotides align to TRBD1. The V segment lost 6 bases and the J segment 3 bases; nucleotides outside the gene matches: 7. Germline loops: CDR1 WNHNN, CDR2 SYGVQD (reference sequence). The CDR3 is made up of 14 amino acids. CDR3 protein: CASSAGTGFYEQYF. The CDR3 region has the DNA TGCGCCAGCAGCGCCGGGACAGGCTTCTACGAGCAGTACTTC.

The chain joins TRBV28 to TRBJ2-3, with D maybe TRBD2 (5 bases). The CDR3 runs to 15 residues. V lost 7 bases and J lost 2, with 16 bases in between. From germline, CDR1 is MDHEN and CDR2 SYDVKM. CDR3 residues: CASNRRTLNTDTQYF. CDR3 coding DNA: TGTGCCAGCAATAGAAGGACTCTTAACACAGATACGCAGTATTTT. The complete variable domain, with remaining parts taken from reference TRBV28 and TRBJ2-3, reads DVKVTQSSRYLVKRTGEKVFLECVQDMDHENMFWYRQDPGLGLRLIYFSYDVKMKEKGDIPEGYSVSREKKERFSLILESASTNQTSMYLCASNRRTLNTDTQYFGPGTRLTVL.

V and J are TRBV2 and TRBJ2-7; D is undetermined. The CDR3 totals 12 residues. V was trimmed by 8 bases and J by 4 bases, leaving 12 bases between them. In germline, CDR1 is SNHLY, CDR2 FYNNEI. In DNA form, the CDR3 reads TGTGCCAGCGGAGCAATATTATACGAGCAGTACTTC. Its translation is CASGAILYEQYF.

The chain couples TRBV11-2 to TRBJ2-7; 7 bases are shared with TRBD2. The CDR3 is made up of 15 amino acids. The V gene end was trimmed by 5 bases and the J gene end by 2 bases; junction bases not matched to a gene: 9. Germline V gene lookup returns CDR1 SGHAT and CDR2 FQNNGV. The DNA for the CDR3 is TGTGCCAGCAGCCCCAGCGGGGTATCTACCTACGAGCAGTACTTC. Translation: CASSPSGVSTYEQYF.

The rearrangement links TRBV18 to TRBJ2-7, with D perhaps matching TRBD1 (6 bases). Germline V gene sequence: CDR1 KGHSH, CDR2 LQKENI. The CDR3 spans 15 residues. Trimming left V 5 bases short and J 0 bases short, with 14 bases between. The CDR3 bases are TGTGCCAGCTCAACTTACAGGGATTACTCCTACGAGCAGTACTTC. Translating gives CASSTYRDYSYEQYF.

This clone has only one observation. The chain joins TRBV6-6 to TRBJ1-5; 7 nucleotides align to TRBD1. V lost 7 bases to trimming and J lost 1 base; unmatched junction nucleotides: 7. CDR3 length equals 15 residues. Per germline, CDR1 MNHNY and CDR2 SVGAGI (reference sequence). The CDR3 loop reads CASIEVGGSNQPQHF. The CDR3 nucleotides read TGTGCCAGCATCGAAGTAGGGGGCAGCAATCAGCCCCAGCATTTT.

The chain employs TRBV6-1 and TRBJ2-5; 7 nucleotides line up with TRBD2. The V gene end was trimmed by 2 bases and the J gene end by 1 base; junction bases not matched to a gene: 4. CDR1 is MNHNS, CDR2 SASEGT, per germline. The CDR3 length is 15 residues. The DNA of the CDR3 is TGTGCCAGCAGTGAAATGGGAGGGGTCCAAGAGACCCAGTACTTC. It translates to CASSEMGGVQETQYF.

The chain recombines TRBV7-9 with TRBJ2-7; 8 positions agree with TRBD2. Trimming at V came to 6 bases and at J to 0 bases, leaving 7 bases not matched to a gene. Germline V CDR1 and CDR2: SEHNR, FQNEAQ (reference sequence). The CDR3 sequence is 15 residues long. Here the CDR3 reads CASSASGGRSYEQYF. Written as DNA, the CDR3 is TGTGCCAGCAGTGCCAGCGGGGGCCGCTCCTACGAGCAGTACTTC.

This chain connects TRBV2 to TRBJ2-1; 16 bases are a match to TRBD2. The germline V gene has CDR1 SNHLY and CDR2 FYNNEI. Losses at the gene ends were 5 bases for V and 4 bases for J; bases not matched to a gene: 11. This CDR3 contains 19 residues. The CDR3 here is CASSTPRSGLAGGYNEQFF. CDR3 sequence (DNA): TGTGCCAGCAGTACTCCACGGTCGGGACTAGCGGGGGGGTACAATGAGCAGTTCTTC.

The rearrangement joins TRBV9 to TRBJ2-2; D is possibly TRBD2 (6 bases). CDR1 and CDR2 from the germline V gene are SGDLS and YYNGEE. This CDR3 contains 16 residues. V dropped 0 bases and J dropped 0 bases, with 9 bases sitting between them. The CDR3 region is CASSVVPGANTGELFF. The CDR3 nucleotides are TGTGCCAGCAGCGTAGTGCCGGGGGCGAACACCGGGGAGCTGTTTTTT.

This chain links TRBV4-2 with TRBJ2-7, with TRBD2 identical over 9 bases. The CDR3 is 15 residues long. Unmatched junction bases numbered 9, after V lost 6 bases and J lost 3 bases. The germline V gene encodes CDR1 LGHNA and CDR2 YNFKEQ. The DNA for the CDR3 is TGTGCCAGCAGACGAGAGACTAGCGGTGACTACGAGCAGTACTTC. This codes for CASRRETSGDYEQYF.

The chain links TRBV6-6 to TRBJ2-7; 8 bases agree with TRBD1. CDR1 MNHNY and CDR2 SVGAGI come from the germline V gene (reference sequence). The CDR3 totals 14 residues. With 5 bases clipped from V and 3 bases from J, the junction kept 6 bases outside the gene matches. CDR3 DNA: TGTGCCAGCAGTCGTTGGACAGGGAGCTACGAGCAGTACTTC. This sequence encodes CASSRWTGSYEQYF.

The chain combines TRBV5-1 with TRBJ1-4; D is unresolved. Germline-derived CDR1 and CDR2 are SGHRS and YFSETQ. V was shortened by 5 bases and J by 8 bases, with 13 bases between the two germline ends. This CDR3 is built from 13 residues. CDR3 residues: CASSRGIGEKLFF. The CDR3 DNA follows: TGCGCCAGCAGTAGAGGGATTGGAGAAAAACTGTTTTTT.

This chain joins TRBV5-7 and TRBJ2-4; D is unclear. TRBV5-7 is an ORF; its function is uncertain. With 3 bases removed from V and 6 bases from J, the gap between germline ends came to 13 bases. CDR3 length: 14 residues. CDR3 sequence: CASSSPRRGNIQYF. CDR3 nucleotides: TGTGCCAGCAGCTCCCCCCGAAGAGGAAACATTCAGTACTTC.

This chain joins TRBV2 and TRBJ2-6, with D hard to call. There are 15 residues in the CDR3. Per the germline V gene, CDR1 is SNHLY and CDR2 is FYNNEI. Trimming left V 5 bases short and J 0 bases short, with 8 bases between. The CDR3 DNA is TGTGCCAGCAGTACCGCTAACTCTGGGGCCAACGTCCTGACTTTC. Its protein is CASSTANSGANVLTF.

This sequence joins TRBV5-1 and TRBJ2-7; the D gene is possibly TRBD2 (5 bases). V was pared by 0 bases and J by 7 bases, with 17 bases between. Germline V lookup: CDR1 SGHRS, CDR2 YFSETQ. This CDR3 has 15 residues. Here the CDR3 DNA reads TGCGCCAGCAGCTTGGGAAAACTAGAATCGCGGGAGCAGTACTTC. Translating it yields CASSLGKLESREQYF.